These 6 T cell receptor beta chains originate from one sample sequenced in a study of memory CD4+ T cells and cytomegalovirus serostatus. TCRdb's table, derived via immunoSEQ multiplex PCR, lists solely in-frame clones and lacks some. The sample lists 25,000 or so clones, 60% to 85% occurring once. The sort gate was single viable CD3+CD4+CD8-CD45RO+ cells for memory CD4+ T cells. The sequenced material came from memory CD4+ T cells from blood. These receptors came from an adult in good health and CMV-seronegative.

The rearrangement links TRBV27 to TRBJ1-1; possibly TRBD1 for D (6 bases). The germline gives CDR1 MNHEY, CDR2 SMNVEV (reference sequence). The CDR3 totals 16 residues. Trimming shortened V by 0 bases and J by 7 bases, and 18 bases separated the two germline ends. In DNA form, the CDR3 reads TGTGCCAGCAGTTTATCACAGGGTACCTATCAAAATGAAGCTTTCTTT. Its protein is CASSLSQGTYQNEAFF.

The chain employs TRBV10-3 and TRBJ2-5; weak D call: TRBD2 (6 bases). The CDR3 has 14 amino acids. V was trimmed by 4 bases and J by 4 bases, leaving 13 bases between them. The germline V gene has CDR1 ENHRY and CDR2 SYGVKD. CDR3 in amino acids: CAISATSQGETQYF. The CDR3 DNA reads TGTGCCATCAGTGCTACTAGCCAGGGAGAGACCCAGTACTTC.

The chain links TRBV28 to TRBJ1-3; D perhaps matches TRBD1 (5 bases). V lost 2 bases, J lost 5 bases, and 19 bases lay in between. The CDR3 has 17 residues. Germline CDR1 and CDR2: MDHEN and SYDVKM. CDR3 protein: CASSLGFGGKLRNTIYF. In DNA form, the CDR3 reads TGTGCCAGCAGTTTAGGTTTTGGGGGAAAATTAAGAAACACCATATATTTT.

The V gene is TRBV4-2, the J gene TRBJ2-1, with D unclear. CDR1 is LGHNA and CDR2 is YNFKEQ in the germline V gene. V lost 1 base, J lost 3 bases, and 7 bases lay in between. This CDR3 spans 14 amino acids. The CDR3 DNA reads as TGTGCCAGCAGCCAAGGACTGGTCTACAATGAGCAGTTCTTC. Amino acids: CASSQGLVYNEQFF.

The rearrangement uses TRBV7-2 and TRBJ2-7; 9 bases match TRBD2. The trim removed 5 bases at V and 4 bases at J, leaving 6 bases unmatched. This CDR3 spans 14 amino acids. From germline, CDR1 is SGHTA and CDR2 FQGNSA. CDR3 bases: TGTGCCAGCAGCGAGCTAGCGGGAAGATACGAGCAGTACTTC. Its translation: CASSELAGRYEQYF.

CDR3 residues: CASSETTSGSYGDTQYF. CDR3 DNA: TGCGCCAGCAGCGAAACGACTAGCGGGAGCTATGGAGATACGCAGTATTTT. This chain uses TRBV5-1 with TRBJ2-3; 12 nucleotides agree with TRBD2. V shed 4 bases and J 5 bases; nucleotides not matched to a gene: 11. This CDR3 has 17 amino acids. CDR1 and CDR2 (germline): SGHRS, YFSETQ.